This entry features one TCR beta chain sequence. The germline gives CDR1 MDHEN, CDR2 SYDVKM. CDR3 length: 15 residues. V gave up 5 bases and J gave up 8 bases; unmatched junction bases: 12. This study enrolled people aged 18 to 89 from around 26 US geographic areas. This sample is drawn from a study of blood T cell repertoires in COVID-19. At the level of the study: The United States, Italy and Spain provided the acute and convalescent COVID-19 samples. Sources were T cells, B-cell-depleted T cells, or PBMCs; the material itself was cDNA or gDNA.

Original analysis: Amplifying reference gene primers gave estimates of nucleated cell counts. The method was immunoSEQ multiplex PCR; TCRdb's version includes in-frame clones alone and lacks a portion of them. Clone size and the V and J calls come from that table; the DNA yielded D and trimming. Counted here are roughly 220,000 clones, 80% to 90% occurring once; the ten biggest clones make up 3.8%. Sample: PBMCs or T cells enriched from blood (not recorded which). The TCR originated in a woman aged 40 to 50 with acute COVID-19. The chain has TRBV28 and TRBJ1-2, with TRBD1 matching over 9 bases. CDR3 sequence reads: CASSLAVQGAYGYTF. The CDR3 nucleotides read TGTGCCAGCAGTCTGGCGGTACAGGGGGCGTACGGCTACACCTTC.